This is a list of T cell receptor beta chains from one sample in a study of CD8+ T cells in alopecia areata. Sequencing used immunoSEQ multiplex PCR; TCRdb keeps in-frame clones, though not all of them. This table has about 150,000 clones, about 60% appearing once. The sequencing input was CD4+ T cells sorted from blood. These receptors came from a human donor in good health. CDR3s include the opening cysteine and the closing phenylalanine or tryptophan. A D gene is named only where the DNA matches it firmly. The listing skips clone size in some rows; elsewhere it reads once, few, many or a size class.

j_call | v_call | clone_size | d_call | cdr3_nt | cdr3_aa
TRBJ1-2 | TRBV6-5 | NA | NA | TGTGCCAGCAGCCGCGGTGAATATGGCTACACCTTC | CASSRGEYGYTF
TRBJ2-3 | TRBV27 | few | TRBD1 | TGTGCCAGCAGCCCGGGACAGGGGGACACAGATACGCAGTATTTT | CASSPGQGDTDTQYF
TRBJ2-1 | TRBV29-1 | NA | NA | TGCAGCGTTGCATCTAGACGAAATGAGCAGTTCTTC | CSVASRRNEQFF
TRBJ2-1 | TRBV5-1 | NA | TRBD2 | TGCGCCAGCAGACTGCTAGCGGGAGGACCATCCTACAATGAGCAGTTCTTC | CASRLLAGGPSYNEQFF
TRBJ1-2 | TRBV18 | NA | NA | TGTGCCAGCTCACCAACCATGGACAGCTACTCCTATGGCTACACCTTC | CASSPTMDSYSYGYTF
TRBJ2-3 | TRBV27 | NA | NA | TGTGCCAGCAGTTTAGGGACTGGCACAGATACGCAGTATTTT | CASSLGTGTDTQYF
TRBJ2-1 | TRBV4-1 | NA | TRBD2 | TGCGCCAGCAGCCAACCTAGCGGGAGGGACAATGAGCAGTTCTTC | CASSQPSGRDNEQFF
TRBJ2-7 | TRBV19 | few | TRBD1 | TGTGCCAGCGGGACAGGTAAATCCTACGAGCAGTACTTC | CASGTGKSYEQYF
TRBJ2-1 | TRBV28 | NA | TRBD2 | TGTGCCAGCAGGGAGCGGGAGGGCCGATTTAACTCCTACAATGAGCAGTTCTTC | CASREREGRFNSYNEQFF
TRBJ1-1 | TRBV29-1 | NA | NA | TGCAGCGTTGAAAATTCTCAGGGGAACACTGAAGCCTTCTTT | CSVENSQGNTEAFF
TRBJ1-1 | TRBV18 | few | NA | TGTGCCAGCTCACCACCGACGGACCTGAAAGCTTTCTTT | CASSPPTDLKAFF
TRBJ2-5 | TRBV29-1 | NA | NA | TGCAGCGTTGAAAGGGCCCGGGAGACCCAGTACTTC | CSVERARETQYF
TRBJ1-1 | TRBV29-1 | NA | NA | TGCAGCTTTGATCGTGGGAGCATGAACACTGAAGCTTTCTTT | CSFDRGSMNTEAFF
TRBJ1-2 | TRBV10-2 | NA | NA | TGCGCCAGCTTAGCCCAGGGTCGGAACTATGGCTACACCTTC | CASLAQGRNYGYTF
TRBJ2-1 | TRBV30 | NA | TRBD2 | TGTGCCTGGAGCCGGGGGGGAACGGGAAGCTACAACAATGAGCAGTTCTTC | CAWSRGGTGSYNNEQFF
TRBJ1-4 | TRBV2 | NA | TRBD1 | TGTGCCAGCAGCAGGGGGCCAAGGGAAAAACTGTTTTTT | CASSRGPREKLFF
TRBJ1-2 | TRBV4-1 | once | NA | TGCGCCAGCACCGAAACATCAGGGCCGGTGGGCGGCTACACCTTC | CASTETSGPVGGYTF
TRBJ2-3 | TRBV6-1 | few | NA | TGTGCCACCCGGTGGGTAGAAAGCACAGATACGCAGTATTTT | CATRWVESTDTQYF
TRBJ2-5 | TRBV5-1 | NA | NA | TGCGCCAGCAGGGGCGGAGTGGTGGAGACCCAGTACTTC | CASRGGVVETQYF
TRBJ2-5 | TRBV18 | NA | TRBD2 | TGTGCCAGCTCACCTGGACTAGCGCCTTCACCCCAGTACTTC | CASSPGLAPSPQYF
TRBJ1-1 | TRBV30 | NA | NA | TGTGCCTGGAGTTTTAGGGGCATGAACACTGAAGCTTTCTTT | CAWSFRGMNTEAFF
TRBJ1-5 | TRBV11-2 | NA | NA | TGTGCCAGCAGCTCCCGGTTCCAGGGCGGAGGGGGAAATCAGCCCCAGCATTTT | CASSSRFQGGGGNQPQHF
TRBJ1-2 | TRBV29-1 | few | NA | TGCAGCGTTGAAGACAGGTCCCTCTATGGCTACACCTTC | CSVEDRSLYGYTF
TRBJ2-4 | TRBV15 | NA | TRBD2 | TGTGCCACCAGCAGTTGGACTAGCGGATTAGCCAAAAACATTCAGTACTTC | CATSSWTSGLAKNIQYF
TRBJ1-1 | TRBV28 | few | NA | TGTGCCAGCAGCCTGGCGGGGTTGGACACTGAAGCTTTCTTT | CASSLAGLDTEAFF
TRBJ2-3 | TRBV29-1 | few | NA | TGCAGCGTGGGTCCAAACCCCGGATCATTGTTATATTTT | CSVGPNPGSLLYF
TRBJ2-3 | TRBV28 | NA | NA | TGTGCCAGCAGTTCGGACTGGGGAAGCACAGATACGCAGTATTTT | CASSSDWGSTDTQYF
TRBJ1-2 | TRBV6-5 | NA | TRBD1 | TGTGCCAGCAAATCCGGGACAGCTGGCTACACCTTC | CASKSGTAGYTF
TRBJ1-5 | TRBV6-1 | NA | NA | TGTGCCAGCAGTGAAGCATCCGGGGTTCGGCAGCCCCAGCATTTT | CASSEASGVRQPQHF
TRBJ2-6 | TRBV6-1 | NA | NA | TGTGCCAGCAGTGGGGAGAACTCTGGGGCCAACGTCCTGACTTTC | CASSGENSGANVLTF
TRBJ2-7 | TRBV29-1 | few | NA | TGCAGCGTTGAAACAGCAATCGAGCAGTACTTC | CSVETAIEQYF
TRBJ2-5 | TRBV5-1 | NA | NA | TGCGCCAGCAGCTTGGAGGAGACCCAGTACTTC | CASSLEETQYF
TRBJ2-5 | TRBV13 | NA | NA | TGTGCCAGCACGTCCGGAGCGCTCCAAGAGACCCAGTACTTC | CASTSGALQETQYF
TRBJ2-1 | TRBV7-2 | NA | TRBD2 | TGTGCCAGCAGACCAGCGGGAGGACCCTACAATGAGCAGTTCTTC | CASRPAGGPYNEQFF
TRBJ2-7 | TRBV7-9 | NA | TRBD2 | TGTGCCAGCAGCGGAAGGACGGGGGGAAACTCCTACGAGCAGTACTTC | CASSGRTGGNSYEQYF
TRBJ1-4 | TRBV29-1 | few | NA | TGCAGCGTATCGGGAGCTAATGAAAAACTGTTTTTT | CSVSGANEKLFF
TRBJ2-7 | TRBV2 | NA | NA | TGTGCCAGCGGAGGGTCGTACTACGAGCAGTACTTC | CASGGSYYEQYF
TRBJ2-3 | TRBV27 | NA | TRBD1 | TGTGCCAGTTGTCGCCGGACAGGGGGGGCAGATACGCAGTATTTT | CASCRRTGGADTQYF
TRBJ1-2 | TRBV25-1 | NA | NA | TGTGCCAGCAGTGAATGGAAGTTTCCCTATGGCTACACCTTC | CASSEWKFPYGYTF
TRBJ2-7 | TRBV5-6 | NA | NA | TGTGCCAGCAGCTTGGGTTCTCTTTACGAGCAGTACTTC | CASSLGSLYEQYF
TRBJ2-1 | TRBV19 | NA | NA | TGTGCCAGTAGTATCGAGGGTAGGATCTTCGATGAGCAGTTCTTC | CASSIEGRIFDEQFF
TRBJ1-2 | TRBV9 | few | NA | TGTGCCAGCAGCGCGGAGACAGGCCCTTTCTGGGGCTACACCTTC | CASSAETGPFWGYTF
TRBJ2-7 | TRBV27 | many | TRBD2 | TGTGCCAGCAGGCAACTTGAGTGGCGGGAGAGCTACGAGCAGTACTTC | CASRQLEWRESYEQYF
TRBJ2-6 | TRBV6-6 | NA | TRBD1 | TGTGCCAGCAGTTACCTAGGGGGCGCTGGGGCCAACGTCCTGACTTTC | CASSYLGGAGANVLTF
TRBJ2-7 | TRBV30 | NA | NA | TGTGCCTGGAGTGTAGGCCCCCCACGAAGATCTCCCTACGAGCAGTACTTC | CAWSVGPPRRSPYEQYF
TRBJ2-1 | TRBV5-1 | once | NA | TGCGCCAGCAGCTTGGTTTCGGGGTTATCCTACAATGAGCAGTTCTTC | CASSLVSGLSYNEQFF
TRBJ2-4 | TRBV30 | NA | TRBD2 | TGTGCCTGGAGTGTACTAACTAGCGGAAAAAACATTCAGTACTTC | CAWSVLTSGKNIQYF
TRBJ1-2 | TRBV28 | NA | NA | TGTGCCAGCAGTCAAGTCTATGGCTACACCTTC | CASSQVYGYTF
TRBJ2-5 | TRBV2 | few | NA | TGTGCCAGCAGAGGAGACAGTTTACAAGAGACCCAGTACTTC | CASRGDSLQETQYF
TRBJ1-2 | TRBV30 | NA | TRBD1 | TGTGCCTGGAGGACCCCGGGACAGGGGTATGGCTACACCTTC | CAWRTPGQGYGYTF
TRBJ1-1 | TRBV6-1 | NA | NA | TGTGCCAGCAGCCTCACATGGACTGAAGCTTTCTTT | CASSLTWTEAFF
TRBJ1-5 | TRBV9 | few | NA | TGTGCCAGCAGCGTGGGAGGTCATCAGCCCCAGCATTTT | CASSVGGHQPQHF
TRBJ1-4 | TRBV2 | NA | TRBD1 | TGTGCCAGCAATTGGAGGCAGGGGGCGACCGAAAAACTGTTTTTT | CASNWRQGATEKLFF
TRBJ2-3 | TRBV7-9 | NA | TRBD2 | TGTGCCAGCAGCCCTCGAAGGACTAGCGGGATGGGGGATACGCAGTATTTT | CASSPRRTSGMGDTQYF
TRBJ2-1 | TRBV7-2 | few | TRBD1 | TGTGCCAGCAGCCTAGGGACAGAATACAATGAGCAGTTCTTC | CASSLGTEYNEQFF
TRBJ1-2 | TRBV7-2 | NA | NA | TGTGCCAGCAGCTCCCCGACGGGACTGCATGGCTACACCTTC | CASSSPTGLHGYTF
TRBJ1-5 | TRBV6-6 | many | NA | TGTGCCAGCAGTTACTCGAGAAATAGCAATCAGCCCCAGCATTTT | CASSYSRNSNQPQHF
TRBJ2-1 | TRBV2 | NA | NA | TGTGCCAGCAGTGGCGCGAGGGGTAGGGATGAGCAGTTCTTC | CASSGARGRDEQFF
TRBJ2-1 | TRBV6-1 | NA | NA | TGTGCCAGCAGTGAACGGAGTAGCACCCCCTGGGATGAGCAGTTCTTC | CASSERSSTPWDEQFF